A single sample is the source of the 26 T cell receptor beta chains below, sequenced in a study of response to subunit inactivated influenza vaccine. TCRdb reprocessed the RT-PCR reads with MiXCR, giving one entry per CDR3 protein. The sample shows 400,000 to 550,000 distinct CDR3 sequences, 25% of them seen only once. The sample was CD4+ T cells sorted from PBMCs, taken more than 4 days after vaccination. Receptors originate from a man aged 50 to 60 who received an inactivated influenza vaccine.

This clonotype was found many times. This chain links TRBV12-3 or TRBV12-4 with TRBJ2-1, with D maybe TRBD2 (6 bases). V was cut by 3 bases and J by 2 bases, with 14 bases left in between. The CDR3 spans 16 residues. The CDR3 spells CASSFFRGSPYNEQFF. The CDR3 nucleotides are TGTGCCAGCAGTTTCTTTCGGGGGAGTCCCTACAATGAGCAGTTCTTC.

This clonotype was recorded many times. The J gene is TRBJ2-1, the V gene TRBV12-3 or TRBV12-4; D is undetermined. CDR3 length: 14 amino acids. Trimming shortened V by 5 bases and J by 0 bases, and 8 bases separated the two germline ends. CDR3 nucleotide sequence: TGTGCCAGCAGTGTCGCGAGCTCCTACAATGAGCAGTTCTTC. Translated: CASSVASSYNEQFF.

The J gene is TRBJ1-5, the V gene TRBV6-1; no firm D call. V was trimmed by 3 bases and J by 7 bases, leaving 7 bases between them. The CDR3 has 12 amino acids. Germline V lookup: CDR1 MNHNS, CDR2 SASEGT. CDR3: CASSEAWQPQHF. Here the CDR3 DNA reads TGTGCCAGCAGTGAGGCATGGCAGCCCCAGCATTTT.

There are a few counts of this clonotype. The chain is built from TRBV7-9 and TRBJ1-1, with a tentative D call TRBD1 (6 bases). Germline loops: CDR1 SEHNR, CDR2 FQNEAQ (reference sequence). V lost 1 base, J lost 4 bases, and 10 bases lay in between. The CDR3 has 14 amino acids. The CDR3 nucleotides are TGTGCCAGCAGCTTAGATCAGGGGTTCACTGAAGCTTTCTTT. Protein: CASSLDQGFTEAFF.

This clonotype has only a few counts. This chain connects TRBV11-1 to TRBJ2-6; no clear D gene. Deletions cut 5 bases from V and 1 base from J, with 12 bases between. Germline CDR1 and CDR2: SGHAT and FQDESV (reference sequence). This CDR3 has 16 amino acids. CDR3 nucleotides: TGTGCCAGCAGCCCCCGTGTGGGATCTGGGGCCAACGTCCTGACTTTC. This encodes CASSPRVGSGANVLTF.

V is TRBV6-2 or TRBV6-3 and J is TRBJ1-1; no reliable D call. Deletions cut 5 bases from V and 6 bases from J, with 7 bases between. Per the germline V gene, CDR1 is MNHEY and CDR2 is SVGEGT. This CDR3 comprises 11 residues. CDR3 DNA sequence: TGTGCCAGCAGTGGGGTGGCTGAAGCTTTCTTT. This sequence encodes CASSGVAEAFF.

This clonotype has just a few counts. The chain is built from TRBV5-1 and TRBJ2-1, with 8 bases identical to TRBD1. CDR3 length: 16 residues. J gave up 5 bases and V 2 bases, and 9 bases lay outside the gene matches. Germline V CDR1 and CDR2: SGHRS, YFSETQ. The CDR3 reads CASSFVRSGGHNEQFF. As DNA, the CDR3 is TGCGCCAGCAGCTTTGTTCGGTCAGGGGGCCACAATGAGCAGTTCTTC.

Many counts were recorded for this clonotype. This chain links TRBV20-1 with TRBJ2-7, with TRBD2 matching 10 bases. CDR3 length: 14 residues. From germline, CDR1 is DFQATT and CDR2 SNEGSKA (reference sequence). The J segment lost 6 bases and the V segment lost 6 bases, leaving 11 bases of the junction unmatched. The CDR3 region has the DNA TGCAGTGCAATCTCTAGCGGGAGTGGGCGCGAGCAGTACTTC. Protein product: CSAISSGSGREQYF.

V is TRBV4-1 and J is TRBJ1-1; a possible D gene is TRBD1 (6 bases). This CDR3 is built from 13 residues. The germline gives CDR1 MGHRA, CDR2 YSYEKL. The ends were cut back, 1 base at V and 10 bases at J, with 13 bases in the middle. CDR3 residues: CASSQASTGPAFF. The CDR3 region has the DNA TGCGCCAGCAGCCAAGCCTCAACAGGGCCAGCTTTCTTT.

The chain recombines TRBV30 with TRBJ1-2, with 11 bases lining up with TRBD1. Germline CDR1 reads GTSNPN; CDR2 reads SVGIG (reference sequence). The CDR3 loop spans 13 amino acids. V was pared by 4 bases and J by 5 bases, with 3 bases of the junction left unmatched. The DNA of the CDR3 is TGTGCCTGGAACCGGGACAGGGGGTATGGCTACACCTTC. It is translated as CAWNRDRGYGYTF.

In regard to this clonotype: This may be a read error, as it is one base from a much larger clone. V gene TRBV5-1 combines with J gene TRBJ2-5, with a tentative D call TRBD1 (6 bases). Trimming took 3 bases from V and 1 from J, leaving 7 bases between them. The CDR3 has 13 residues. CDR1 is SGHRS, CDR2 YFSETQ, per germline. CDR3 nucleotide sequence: TGCGCCAGCAGCTGGGACACCCAAGAGACCCAGTACTTC. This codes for CASSWDTQETQYF.

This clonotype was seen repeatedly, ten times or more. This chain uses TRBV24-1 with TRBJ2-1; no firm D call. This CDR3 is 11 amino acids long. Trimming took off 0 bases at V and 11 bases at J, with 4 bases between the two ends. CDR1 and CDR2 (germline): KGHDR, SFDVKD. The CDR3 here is CATSDLAQQFF. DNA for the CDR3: TGTGCCACCAGTGATTTGGCTCAGCAGTTCTTC.

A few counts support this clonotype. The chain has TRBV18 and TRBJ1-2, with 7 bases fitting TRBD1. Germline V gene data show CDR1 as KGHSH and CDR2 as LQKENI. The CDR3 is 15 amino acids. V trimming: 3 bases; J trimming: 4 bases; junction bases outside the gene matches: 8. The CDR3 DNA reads TGTGCCAGCTCACCCACAGGGGTCTCCGTCTATGGCTACACCTTC. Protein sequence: CASSPTGVSVYGYTF.

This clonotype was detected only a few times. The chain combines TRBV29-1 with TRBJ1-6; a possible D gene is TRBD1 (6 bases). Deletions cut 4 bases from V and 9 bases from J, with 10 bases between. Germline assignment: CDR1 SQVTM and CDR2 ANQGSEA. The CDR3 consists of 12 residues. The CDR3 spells CSVVGGSSPLHF. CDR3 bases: TGCAGCGTTGTAGGGGGTAGTTCACCCCTCCACTTT.

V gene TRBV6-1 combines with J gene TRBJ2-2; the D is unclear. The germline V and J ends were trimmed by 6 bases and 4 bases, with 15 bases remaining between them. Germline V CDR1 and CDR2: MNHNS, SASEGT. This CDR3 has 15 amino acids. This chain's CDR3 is CASRNLGESTGELFF. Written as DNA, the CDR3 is TGTGCCAGCAGAAACCTAGGAGAGAGCACCGGGGAGCTGTTTTTT.

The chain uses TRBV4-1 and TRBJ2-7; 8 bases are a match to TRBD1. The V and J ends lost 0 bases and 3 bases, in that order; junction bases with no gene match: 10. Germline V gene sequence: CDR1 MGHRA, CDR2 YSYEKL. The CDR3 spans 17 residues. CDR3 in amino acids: CASSQDYSPGQDYEQYF. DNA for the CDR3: TGCGCCAGCAGCCAAGATTATAGTCCGGGACAGGACTACGAGCAGTACTTC.

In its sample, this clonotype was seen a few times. The CDR3 DNA reads TGTGCCAGCAGCTTCCACCGAGCAGGGGATGAGCAGTACTTC. The encoded protein is CASSFHRAGDEQYF. The chain has TRBV11-2 and TRBJ2-7; D might be TRBD1 (6 bases). V lost 3 bases and J lost 7, with 16 bases in between. The CDR3 has 14 residues. Germline values: CDR1 SGHAT, CDR2 FQNNGV.

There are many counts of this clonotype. This CDR3 is CASSPRNTGELFF. The CDR3 DNA is TGTGCCAGCAGTCCCCGGAACACCGGGGAGCTGTTTTTT. V gene TRBV12-3 or TRBV12-4 combines with J gene TRBJ2-2; D ambiguous. The length of the CDR3 is 13 residues. Trimming shortened V by 5 bases and J by 1 base, and 5 bases separated the two germline ends.

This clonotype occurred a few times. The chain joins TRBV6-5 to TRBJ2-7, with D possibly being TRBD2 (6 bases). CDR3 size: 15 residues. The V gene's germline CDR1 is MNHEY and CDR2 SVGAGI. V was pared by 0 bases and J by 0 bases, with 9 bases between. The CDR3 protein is CASSYSSGSSYEQYF. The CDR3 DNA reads TGTGCCAGCAGTTACTCTAGCGGTAGCTCCTACGAGCAGTACTTC.

The CDR3 DNA sequence: TGTGCCAGCAATTGGGGAGAGACCCAGTACTTC. Translating it yields CASNWGETQYF. J is TRBJ2-5 and V is TRBV7-9, with D unresolved. V lost 7 bases to trimming and J lost 4 bases, with 7 bases between them. Germline V lookup: CDR1 SEHNR, CDR2 FQNEAQ (reference sequence). The CDR3 contains 11 residues.

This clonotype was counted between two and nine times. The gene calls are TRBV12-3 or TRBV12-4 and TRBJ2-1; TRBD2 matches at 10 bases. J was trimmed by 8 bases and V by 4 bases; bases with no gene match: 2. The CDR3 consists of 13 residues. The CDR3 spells CASSSLAGDEQFF. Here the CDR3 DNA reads TGTGCCAGCAGTTCGCTAGCGGGGGATGAGCAGTTCTTC.

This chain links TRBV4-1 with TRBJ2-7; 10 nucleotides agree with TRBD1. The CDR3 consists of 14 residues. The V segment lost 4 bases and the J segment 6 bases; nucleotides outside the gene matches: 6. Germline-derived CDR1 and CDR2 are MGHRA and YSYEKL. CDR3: CASSPRQGAVEQYF. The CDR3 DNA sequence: TGCGCCAGCAGCCCGAGACAGGGGGCGGTCGAGCAGTACTTC.

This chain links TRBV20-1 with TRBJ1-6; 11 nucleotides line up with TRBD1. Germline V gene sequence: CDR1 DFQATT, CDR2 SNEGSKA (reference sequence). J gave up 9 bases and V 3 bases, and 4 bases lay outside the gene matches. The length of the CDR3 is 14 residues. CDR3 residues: CSARPGTGGSPLHF. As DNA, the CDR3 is TGCAGTGCTAGGCCGGGGACAGGGGGTTCACCCCTCCACTTT.

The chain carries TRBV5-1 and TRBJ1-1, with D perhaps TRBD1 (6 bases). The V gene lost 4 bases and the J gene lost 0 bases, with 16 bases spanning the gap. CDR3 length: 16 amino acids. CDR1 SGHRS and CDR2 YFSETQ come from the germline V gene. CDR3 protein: CASSAGHFYLNTEAFF. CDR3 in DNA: TGCGCCAGCAGCGCGGGACACTTCTACTTGAACACTGAAGCTTTCTTT.

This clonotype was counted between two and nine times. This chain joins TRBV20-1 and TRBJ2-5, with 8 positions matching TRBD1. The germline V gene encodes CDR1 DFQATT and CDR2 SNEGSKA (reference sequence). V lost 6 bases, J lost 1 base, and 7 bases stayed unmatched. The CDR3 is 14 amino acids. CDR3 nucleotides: TGCAGTGCCCAGGACAGGGCCGCCCAAGAGACCCAGTACTTC. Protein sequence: CSAQDRAAQETQYF.

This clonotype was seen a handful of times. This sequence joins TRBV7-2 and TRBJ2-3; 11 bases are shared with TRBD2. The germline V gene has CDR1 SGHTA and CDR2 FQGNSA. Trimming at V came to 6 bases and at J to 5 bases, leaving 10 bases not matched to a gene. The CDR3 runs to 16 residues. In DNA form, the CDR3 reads TGTGCCAGCAGGACAATGACTAGCGGGGCTGTAGATACGCAGTATTTT. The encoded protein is CASRTMTSGAVDTQYF.